This T cell receptor (beta chain) was recorded in a study of T cell responses to AZD1222 COVID-19 vaccine. Points from the study as a whole: Distributed over spike, vaccine-associated CD4 TCRs predominated at 160-218 and 743-854.

Per germline, CDR1 SGHDT and CDR2 YYEEEE. This CDR3 is built from 15 residues. Trimming removed 4 bases from V and 6 bases from J; junction bases left unmatched: 11. Concerning this clone itself: Its antigen is currently unknown.

Clones were sequenced by immunoSEQ multiplex PCR, and TCRdb holds only the in-frame ones, with some missing. The sample has roughly 120,000 clones, about 90% seen once. The sequence was obtained from an adult in good health. The sample consisted of peripheral blood, taken on day 0 of AZD1222 vaccination. The chain links TRBV5-6 to TRBJ1-1, with 8 positions matching TRBD1. The CDR3 region is CASSAGDRFYSEAFF. CDR3 DNA sequence: TGTGCCAGCAGCGCGGGGGACAGGTTCTATTCTGAAGCTTTCTTT. The whole variable domain, filled in from reference TRBV5-6 and TRBJ1-1, reads DAGVTQSPTHLIKTRGQQVTLRCSPKSGHDTVSWYQQALGQGPQFIFQYYEEEERQRGNFPDRFSGHQFPNYSSELNVNALLLGDSALYLCASSAGDRFYSEAFFGQGTRLTVV.